The 17 T cell receptor beta chains presented below share a single source sample, sequenced in a study. TCRdb used MiXCR to reprocess the RT-PCR reads, holding one entry per CDR3 protein. Of about 680,000 distinct CDR3 sequences listed, 12% to 15% are singletons. The sample consisted of memory CD4+ T cells from blood. The receptors were sampled from a female donor in good health, serving as a healthy control.

This clonotype was observed many times. The chain recombines TRBV5-6 with TRBJ1-5; 8 nucleotides align to TRBD1. Looked up from germline, CDR1 is SGHDT and CDR2 is YYEEEE. The J segment lost 4 bases and the V segment lost 1 base, leaving 13 bases of the junction unmatched. This CDR3 comprises 18 residues. The CDR3 DNA reads as TGTGCCAGCAGCTTGTTTGGCCAAAGGACAGGGAATAATCAGCCCCAGCATTTT. It encodes CASSLFGQRTGNNQPQHF. The entire variable domain, with the rest obtained from reference TRBV5-6 and TRBJ1-5, is as follows: DAGVTQSPTHLIKTRGQQVTLRCSPKSGHDTVSWYQQALGQGPQFIFQYYEEEERQRGNFPDRFSGHQFPNYSSELNVNALLLGDSALYLCASSLFGQRTGNNQPQHFGDGTRLSIL.

The chain couples TRBV20-1 to TRBJ1-1, with D possibly matching TRBD1 (5 bases). This CDR3 is 14 amino acids long. Trimming left V 2 bases short and J 0 bases short, with 10 bases between. The germline V gene encodes CDR1 DFQATT and CDR2 SNEGSKA (reference sequence). The CDR3 DNA sequence: TGCAGTGCTAGACCGAGGGGAATGAACACTGAAGCTTTCTTT. As protein: CSARPRGMNTEAFF.

Ten or more counts support this clonotype. The chain employs TRBV5-1 and TRBJ2-1, with 7 bases lining up with TRBD1. Germline trimming cut 4 bases from V and 7 bases from J; bases unmatched to any gene: 11. Germline V gene lookup returns CDR1 SGHRS and CDR2 YFSETQ. This CDR3 is 15 amino acids long. The CDR3 spells CASSSGQEEVNEQFF. CDR3 in DNA: TGCGCCAGCAGCAGCGGACAGGAGGAAGTTAATGAGCAGTTCTTC.

In its sample, this clonotype was seen many times. The V gene is TRBV20-1, the J gene TRBJ2-5, with 8 bases identical to TRBD1. Losses at the gene ends were 7 bases for V and 4 bases for J; bases not matched to a gene: 8. The germline CDR1 and CDR2 sequences are DFQATT and SNEGSKA (reference sequence). The CDR3 length is 13 residues. CDR3 DNA sequence: TGCAGTGGGGACCAGGGGGCCTTAGAGACCCAGTACTTC. Its protein product is CSGDQGALETQYF.

The chain employs TRBV30 and TRBJ1-3; D gene uncertain. Per the germline V gene, CDR1 is GTSNPN and CDR2 is SVGIG (reference sequence). The CDR3 runs 15 residues. V dropped 3 bases and J dropped 0 bases, with 12 bases sitting between them. As DNA, the CDR3 is TGTGCCTGGAGCCGGGGTTTCAGCTCTGGAAACACCATATATTTT. Translation: CAWSRGFSSGNTIYF.

This clonotype was detected a few times. The CDR3 sequence is CASSLVVGNYNEQFF. CDR3 DNA sequence: TGTGCCAGCAGCTTGGTGGTCGGTAATTACAATGAGCAGTTCTTC. The rearrangement uses TRBV5-5 and TRBJ2-1; no clear D gene. The CDR3 covers 15 residues. Germline V lookup: CDR1 SGHKS, CDR2 YYEKEE (reference sequence). Trimming removed 0 bases at V and 4 bases at J, with 11 bases between.

This clonotype has at least ten counts. This chain connects TRBV20-1 to TRBJ1-4; 7 nucleotides line up with TRBD1. Germline V gene sequence: CDR1 DFQATT, CDR2 SNEGSKA (reference sequence). CDR3 size: 14 residues. V was clipped by 5 bases and J by 3 bases; unmatched bases: 6. The CDR3 loop is CSALDTGANEKLFF. In DNA, the CDR3 is TGCAGTGCTCTAGATACAGGGGCTAATGAAAAACTGTTTTTT.

V gene TRBV12-3 or TRBV12-4 combines with J gene TRBJ2-2; possible D gene TRBD2, 6 bases. V was shortened by 7 bases and J by 7 bases, with 25 bases between the two germline ends. CDR3 length equals 17 residues. The CDR3 loop is CASTLSPQVWGDGELFF. CDR3 coding DNA: TGTGCCAGCACCCTCTCACCACAAGTATGGGGGGACGGGGAGCTGTTTTTT.

This clonotype was seen at least ten times. The chain employs TRBV5-6 and TRBJ2-4; maybe TRBD2 (6 bases). This CDR3 has 13 residues. In germline, CDR1 is SGHDT, CDR2 YYEEEE. The V gene lost 1 base and the J gene lost 6 bases, with 8 bases spanning the gap. The CDR3 reads CASSLRGGNIQYF. The CDR3 nucleotides are TGTGCCAGCAGCTTGAGGGGAGGAAACATTCAGTACTTC.

The chain links TRBV6-2 or TRBV6-3 to TRBJ2-1, with 7 bases matching TRBD1. V dropped 5 bases and J dropped 6; count of bases not matched to a gene: 10. This CDR3 contains 15 residues. Germline V CDR1 and CDR2: MNHEY, SVGEGT. This chain's CDR3 is CASSAVDRVVNEQFF. The CDR3 region has the DNA TGTGCCAGCAGTGCCGTAGACAGGGTGGTCAATGAGCAGTTCTTC.

In its sample, this clonotype was seen many times. The chain carries TRBV9 and TRBJ1-1; D remains unclear. Germline V CDR1 and CDR2: SGDLS, YYNGEE. The CDR3 covers 14 residues. V lost 0 bases and J 0 bases, leaving 6 bases between the germline ends. This CDR3 is CASSVASMNTEAFF. The CDR3, as DNA: TGTGCCAGCAGCGTAGCCAGCATGAACACTGAAGCTTTCTTT.

In nucleotides, the CDR3 is TGTGCCTGGAGTGTACTGGGGTCGCGGACTGAAGCTTTCTTT. This sequence encodes CAWSVLGSRTEAFF. V is TRBV30 and J is TRBJ1-1; D unresolved. This CDR3 has 14 residues. Germline CDR1 and CDR2: GTSNPN and SVGIG (reference sequence). V was shortened by 0 bases and J by 5 bases, with 13 bases between the two germline ends.

The chain is built from TRBV20-1 and TRBJ2-1; 9 nucleotides match TRBD2. This CDR3 has 17 amino acids. The trim removed 3 bases at V and 6 bases at J, leaving 15 bases unmatched. Germline V gene sequence: CDR1 DFQATT, CDR2 SNEGSKA (reference sequence). The DNA for the CDR3 is TGCAGTGCTAGTCGTCTAGCGGGACAAAAAGCTGGCAATGAGCAGTTCTTC. Translated, it gives CSASRLAGQKAGNEQFF.

The chain uses TRBV28 and TRBJ2-1, with D perhaps TRBD2 (6 bases). The CDR3 contains 10 residues. Trimming shortened V by 8 bases and J by 10 bases, and 9 bases separated the two germline ends. The germline CDR1 and CDR2 sequences are MDHEN and SYDVKM. The CDR3 protein is CASWGGEQFF. The CDR3 coding sequence is TGTGCCAGCTGGGGAGGCGAGCAGTTCTTC.

This clonotype showed up just a few times. The chain employs TRBV7-3 and TRBJ2-1; no clear D. In germline, CDR1 is SGHTA, CDR2 FQGTGA. This CDR3 is built from 15 residues. Deletions cut 2 bases from V and 3 bases from J, with 11 bases between. Here the CDR3 DNA reads TGTGCCAGCAGCTTAGGTCCGGGTCACTACAATGAGCAGTTCTTC. It specifies CASSLGPGHYNEQFF. The whole variable domain, remainder taken from reference TRBV7-3 and TRBJ2-1, is GAGVSQTPSNKVTEKGKYVELRCDPISGHTALYWYRQSLGQGPEFLIYFQGTGAADDSGLPNDRFFAVRPEGSVSTLKIQRTERGDSAVYLCASSLGPGHYNEQFFGPGTRLTVL.

This clonotype was seen more than once but under ten times. The chain couples TRBV5-1 to TRBJ2-4; D is uncertain. This CDR3 comprises 14 residues. Trimming removed 4 bases from V and 8 bases from J, with 16 bases in between. Germline CDR1 SGHRS, CDR2 YFSETQ. The CDR3 DNA reads as TGCGCCAGCAGCCCGGCTGGTGGTCCGGACATTCAGTACTTC. It specifies CASSPAGGPDIQYF.

J is TRBJ2-2 and V is TRBV25-1; 9 positions agree with TRBD2. The CDR3 consists of 17 residues. CDR1 and CDR2 (germline): MGHDK, SYGVNS. V lost 1 base to trimming and J lost 1 base; unmatched junction nucleotides: 4. The CDR3 DNA reads as TGTGCCAGCAGTGAATTCCTAGCGGGAAAGAACACCGGGGAGCTGTTTTTT. Translating gives CASSEFLAGKNTGELFF. Using reference TRBV25-1 and TRBJ2-2 for the parts outside the CDR3, the full variable domain is EADIYQTPRYLVIGTGKKITLECSQTMGHDKMYWYQQDPGMELHLIHYSYGVNSTEKGDLSSESTVSRIRTEHFPLTLESARPSHTSQYLCASSEFLAGKNTGELFFGEGSRLTVL.